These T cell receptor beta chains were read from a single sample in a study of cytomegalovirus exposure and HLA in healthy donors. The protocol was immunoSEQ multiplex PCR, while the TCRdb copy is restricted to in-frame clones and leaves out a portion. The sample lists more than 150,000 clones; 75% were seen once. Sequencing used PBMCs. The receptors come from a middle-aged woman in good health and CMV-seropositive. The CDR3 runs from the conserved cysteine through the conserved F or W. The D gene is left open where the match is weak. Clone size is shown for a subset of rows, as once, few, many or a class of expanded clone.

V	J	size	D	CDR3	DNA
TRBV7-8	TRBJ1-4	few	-	CASSLAAAGGEKLFF	TGTGCCAGCAGCTTAGCGGCGGCCGGGGGGGAAAAACTGTTTTTT
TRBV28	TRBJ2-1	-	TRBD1	CASSPRDRELGEQFF	TGTGCCAGCAGTCCCCGGGACAGGGAACTGGGTGAGCAGTTCTTC
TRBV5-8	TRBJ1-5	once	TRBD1	CASSGGQSLNQPQHF	TGTGCCAGCAGCGGGGGACAGTCACTAAATCAGCCCCAGCATTTT
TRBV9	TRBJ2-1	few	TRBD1	CASSADGTGGFNEQFF	TGTGCCAGCAGCGCGGACGGGACAGGGGGCTTCAATGAGCAGTTCTTC
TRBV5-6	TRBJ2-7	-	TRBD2	CASSLGLAVYEQYF	TGTGCCAGCAGCTTGGGACTAGCAGTCTACGAGCAGTACTTC
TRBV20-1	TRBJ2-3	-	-	CSARDERTQYF	TGCAGTGCTAGAGATGAGAGAACGCAGTATTTT
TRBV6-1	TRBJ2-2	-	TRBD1	CASSGQGSGELFF	TGTGCCAGCAGTGGACAGGGCTCCGGGGAGCTGTTTTTT
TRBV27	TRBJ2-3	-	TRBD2	CASRETSGTIREFADTQYF	TGTGCCAGCAGGGAGACTAGCGGGACCATCCGGGAATTCGCAGATACGCAGTATTTT
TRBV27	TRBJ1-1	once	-	CASSSSRDTEAFF	TGTGCCAGCAGTTCCTCGAGGGACACTGAAGCTTTCTTT
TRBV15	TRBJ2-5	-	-	CATSRDVGVRETQYF	TGTGCCACCAGCAGAGATGTAGGGGTGAGGGAGACCCAGTACTTC
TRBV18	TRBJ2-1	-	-	CASSPISNSGEQFF	TGTGCCAGCTCACCAATATCGAATTCAGGTGAGCAGTTCTTC
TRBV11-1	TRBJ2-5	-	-	CASSSVGGETQYF	TGTGCCAGCAGCTCGGTTGGAGGAGAGACCCAGTACTTC
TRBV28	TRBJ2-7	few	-	CATTYEGDYEQYF	TGTGCCACCACCTATGAGGGGGACTACGAGCAGTACTTC
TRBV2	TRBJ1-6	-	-	CASSGHNSPLHF	TGTGCCAGCAGTGGGCATAATTCACCCCTCCACTTT
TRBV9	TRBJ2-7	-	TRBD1	CASSVGGTGAYEQYF	TGTGCCAGCAGCGTAGGTGGGACAGGGGCCTACGAGCAGTACTTC
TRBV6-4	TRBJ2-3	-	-	CASSGNPGVGTSTDTQYF	TGTGCCAGCAGCGGGAATCCGGGAGTTGGGACCAGCACAGATACGCAGTATTTT
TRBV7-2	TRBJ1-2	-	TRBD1	CASTRDRAYYGYTF	TGTGCCAGCACAAGGGACAGGGCTTATTATGGCTACACCTTC
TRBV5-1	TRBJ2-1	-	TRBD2	CASSLPSGRANEQFF	TGCGCTAGCAGCTTGCCCAGCGGGAGGGCCAATGAGCAGTTCTTC
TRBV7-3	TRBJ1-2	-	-	CASSLARDTGYTF	TGTGCCAGCAGCTTAGCCAGGGATACTGGCTACACCTTC
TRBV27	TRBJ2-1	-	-	CASSFRGYNEQFF	TGTGCCAGCAGTTTTAGAGGATACAATGAGCAGTTCTTC
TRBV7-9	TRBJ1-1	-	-	CASSFGTLNTEAFF	TGTGCCAGCAGCTTTGGGACTTTGAACACTGAAGCTTTCTTT
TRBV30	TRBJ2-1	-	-	CAWNSRADNEQFF	TGTGCCTGGAATAGCCGAGCGGACAATGAGCAGTTCTTC
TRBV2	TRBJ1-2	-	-	CASSEEGRADGYTF	TGTGCCAGCAGTGAGGAGGGTCGAGCAGATGGCTACACCTTC
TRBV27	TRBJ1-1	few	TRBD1	CASSIGTGGPWTEAFF	TGTGCCAGCAGCATCGGGACAGGGGGCCCCTGGACTGAAGCTTTCTTT
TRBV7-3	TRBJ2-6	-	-	CASRSRDSSNVLTF	TGTGCCAGCAGGTCCCGGGACTCTTCCAACGTCCTGACTTTC
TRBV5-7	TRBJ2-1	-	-	CASSLEGNQFF	TGTGCCAGCAGCTTGGAGGGGAACCAGTTCTTC
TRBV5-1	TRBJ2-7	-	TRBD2	CASSLEGLAGGEQYF	TGCGCCAGCAGCTTGGAGGGACTAGCGGGAGGCGAGCAGTACTTC
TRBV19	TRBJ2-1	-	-	CASSIQVQGGEQFF	TGTGCCAGTAGTATACAGGTACAGGGTGGGGAGCAGTTCTTC
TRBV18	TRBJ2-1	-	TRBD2	CASSSPLLVSGSKREFF	TGTGCCAGCTCATCGCCCCTTCTTGTTAGCGGGAGTAAGAGGGAGTTCTTC
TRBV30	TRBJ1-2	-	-	CAWSVQDNYGYTF	TGTGCCTGGAGTGTTCAGGATAACTATGGCTACACCTTC
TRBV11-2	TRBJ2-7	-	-	CASSFGAGGNEQYF	TGTGCCAGCAGCTTTGGGGCCGGGGGAAACGAGCAGTACTTC
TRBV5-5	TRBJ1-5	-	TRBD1	CASSPRGGNQPQHF	TGTGCCAGCAGCCCCAGGGGGGGCAATCAGCCCCAGCATTTT
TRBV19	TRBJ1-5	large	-	CASSSGGGFQPQHF	TGTGCCAGTAGTTCTGGCGGAGGGTTTCAGCCCCAGCATTTT
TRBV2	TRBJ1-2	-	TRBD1	CASRRQGANYGYTF	TGTGCCAGCAGGAGACAGGGAGCTAACTATGGCTACACCTTC
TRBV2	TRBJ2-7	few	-	CASSERVRAHEQYF	TGTGCCAGCAGTGAAAGGGTCAGGGCCCACGAGCAGTACTTC
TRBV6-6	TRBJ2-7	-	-	CASSPQSPPYEQYF	TGTGCCAGCAGCCCCCAAAGCCCCCCCTACGAGCAGTACTTC
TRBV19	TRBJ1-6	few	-	CASSFLQGKNSPLHF	TGTGCCAGTAGTTTCCTACAGGGTAAGAATTCACCCCTCCACTTT
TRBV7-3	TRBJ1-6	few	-	CASSFSGTHNSPLHF	TGTGCCAGCAGCTTTTCCGGGACACATAATTCACCCCTCCACTTT
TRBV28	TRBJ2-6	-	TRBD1	CASSLVAGGVSGANVLTF	TGTGCCAGCAGTTTAGTCGCAGGGGGCGTGAGCGGGGCCAACGTCCTGACTTTC